This T cell receptor (beta chain) was identified during a study of post-analysis software for immune sequencing data. Background on the study: Courses of disease covered relapsing-remitting, secondary progressive and progressive-relapsing multiple sclerosis.

From germline, CDR1 is SQVTM and CDR2 ANQGSEA. The CDR3 spans 17 residues. The junction had 12 bases not matched to a gene; V was cut back by 7 bases and J by 2 bases. This clonotype was seen only a few times. What it binds is unknown. Regarding the study as a whole: Strong co-clustering by F measure linked samples that shared a preparation batch. Relative to controls, patients with multiple sclerosis showed significantly lower normalized Chao1 diversity. Elevated frequency relative to controls characterized several TRBV segments in patients, TRBV5-6, TRBV5-1 and TRBV20-1 among them.

Built from TCR beta cDNA, the libraries had unique molecular identifiers in them. The source material, roughly 0.9 to 11 million T cells, gave rise to about 520,000 cDNA molecules. MiXCR, run by TCRdb on the PCR reads, gives a single entry per CDR3 protein. The repertoire holds hundreds of thousands of distinct CDR3 sequences, with around 27% as singletons. Sequences were obtained from blood. The chain couples TRBV29-1 to TRBJ2-5; 14 nucleotides align to TRBD2. The clonotype was recovered from a girl aged 5-17 years with multiple sclerosis. Here the CDR3 DNA reads TGCAGCGCCTACGGACTAGCGGGAGGACCGGAGCAAGAGACCCAGTACTTC. This sequence encodes CSAYGLAGGPEQETQYF.